This T cell receptor beta chain was identified in a study of blood T cell repertoires in COVID-19. At the level of the study: Donors in the United States, Italy and Spain gave samples during acute or convalescent COVID-19. Sources were T cells, B-cell-depleted T cells, or PBMCs; the material itself was cDNA or gDNA.

V lost 3 bases to trimming and J lost 5 bases; unmatched junction nucleotides: 10. Germline CDR1 reads MNHEY; CDR2 reads SMNVEV (reference sequence). This CDR3 region has 17 residues. Only one count was recorded for this clone. Per the study methods: Scientists estimated how many nucleated cells there were by amplifying reference gene primers. The table came from immunoSEQ multiplex PCR; TCRdb's copy has only in-frame clones and leaves some out. That table gives V, J and clone size, and the DNA gave D and trimming. The sample lists roughly 120,000 clones, roughly 85% occurring once. This receptor was taken from a woman aged 80 or over with active or convalescent COVID-19. Specimen: peripheral blood. This chain connects TRBV27 to TRBJ1-5; 10 bases align to TRBD1. CDR3 protein: CASSLRGDRGGDQPQHF. DNA of the CDR3: TGTGCCAGCAGTTTGAGGGGGGACAGGGGTGGCGATCAGCCCCAGCATTTT.